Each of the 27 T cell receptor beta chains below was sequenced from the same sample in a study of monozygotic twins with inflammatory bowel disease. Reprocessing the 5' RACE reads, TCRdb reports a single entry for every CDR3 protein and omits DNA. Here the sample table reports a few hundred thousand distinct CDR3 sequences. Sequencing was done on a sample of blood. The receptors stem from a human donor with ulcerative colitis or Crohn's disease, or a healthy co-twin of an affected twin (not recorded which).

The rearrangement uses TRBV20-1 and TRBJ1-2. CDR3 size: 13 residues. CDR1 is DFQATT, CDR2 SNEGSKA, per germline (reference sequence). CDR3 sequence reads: CSARDRASGGYTF.

CDR3 loop: CASSYSTGGTGELFF. The rearrangement joins TRBV6-5 to TRBJ2-2; no DNA is available, so the TRBD1 call from TCRdb remains unchecked. This CDR3 has 15 amino acids. From germline, CDR1 is MNHEY and CDR2 SVGAGI.

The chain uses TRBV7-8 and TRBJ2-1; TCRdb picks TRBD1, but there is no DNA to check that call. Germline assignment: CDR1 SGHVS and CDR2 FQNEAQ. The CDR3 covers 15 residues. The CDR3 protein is CASSPPRQPYNEQFF.

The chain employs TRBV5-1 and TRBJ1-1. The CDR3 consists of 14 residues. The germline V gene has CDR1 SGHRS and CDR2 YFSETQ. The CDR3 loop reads CASSVSGGRTEAFF. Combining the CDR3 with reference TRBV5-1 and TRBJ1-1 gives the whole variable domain KAGVTQTPRYLIKTRGQQVTLSCSPISGHRSVSWYQQTPGQGLQFLFEYFSETQRNKGNFPGRFSGRQFSNSRSEMNVSTLELGDSALYLCASSVSGGRTEAFFGQGTRLTVV.

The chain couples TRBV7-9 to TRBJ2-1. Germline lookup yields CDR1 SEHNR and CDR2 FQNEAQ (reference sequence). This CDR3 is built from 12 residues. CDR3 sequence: CASSLERDEQFF.

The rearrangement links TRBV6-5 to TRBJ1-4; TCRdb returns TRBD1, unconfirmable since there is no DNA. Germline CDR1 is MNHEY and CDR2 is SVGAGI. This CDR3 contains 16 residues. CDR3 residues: CASSYSTGARDEKLFF.

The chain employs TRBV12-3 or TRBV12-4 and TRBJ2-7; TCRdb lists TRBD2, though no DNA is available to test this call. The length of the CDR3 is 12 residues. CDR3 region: CASTSISYEQYF.

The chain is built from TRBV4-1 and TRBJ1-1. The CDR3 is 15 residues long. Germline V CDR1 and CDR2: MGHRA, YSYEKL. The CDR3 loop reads CASSQGFALNTEAFF.

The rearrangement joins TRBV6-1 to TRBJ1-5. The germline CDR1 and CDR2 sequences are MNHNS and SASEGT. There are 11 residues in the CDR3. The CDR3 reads CASNTNQPQHF.

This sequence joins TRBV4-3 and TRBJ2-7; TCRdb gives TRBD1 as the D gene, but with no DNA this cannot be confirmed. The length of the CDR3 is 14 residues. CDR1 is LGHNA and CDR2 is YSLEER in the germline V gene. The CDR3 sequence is CASSQNGALGRQYF.

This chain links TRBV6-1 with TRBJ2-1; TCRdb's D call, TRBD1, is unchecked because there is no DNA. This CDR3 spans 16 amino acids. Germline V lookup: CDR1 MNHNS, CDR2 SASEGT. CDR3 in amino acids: CASSNSQGSSYNEQFF.

CDR3 loop: CAWQPRYNEQFF. V and J are TRBV30 and TRBJ2-1; the TCRdb D gene call, TRBD1, has no DNA to confirm it. CDR3 length: 12 amino acids. From germline, CDR1 is GTSNPN and CDR2 SVGIG (reference sequence).

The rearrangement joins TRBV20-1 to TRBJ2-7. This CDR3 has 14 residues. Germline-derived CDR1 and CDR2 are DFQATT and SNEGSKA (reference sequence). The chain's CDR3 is CSARDHGGSYEQYF.

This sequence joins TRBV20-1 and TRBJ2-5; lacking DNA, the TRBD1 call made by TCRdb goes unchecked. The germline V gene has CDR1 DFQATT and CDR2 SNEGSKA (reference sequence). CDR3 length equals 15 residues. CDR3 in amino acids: CSARGQPNLQETQYF.

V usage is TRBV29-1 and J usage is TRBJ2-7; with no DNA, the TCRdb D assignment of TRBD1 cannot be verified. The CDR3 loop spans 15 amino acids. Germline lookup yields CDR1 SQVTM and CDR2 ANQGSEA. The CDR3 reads CSVWPGGGPNYEQYF.

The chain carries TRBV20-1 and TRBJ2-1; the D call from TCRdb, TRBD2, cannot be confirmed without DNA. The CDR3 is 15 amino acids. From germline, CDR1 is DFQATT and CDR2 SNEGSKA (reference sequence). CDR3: CSARDGRGGFYEQFF.

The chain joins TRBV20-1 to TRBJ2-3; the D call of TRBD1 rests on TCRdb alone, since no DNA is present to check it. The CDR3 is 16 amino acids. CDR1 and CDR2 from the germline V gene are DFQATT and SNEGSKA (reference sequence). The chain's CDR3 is CSARVFSGTGIDTQYF.

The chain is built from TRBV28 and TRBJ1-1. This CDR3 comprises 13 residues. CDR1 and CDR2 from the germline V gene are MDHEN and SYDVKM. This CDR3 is CASGTRPNTEAFF.

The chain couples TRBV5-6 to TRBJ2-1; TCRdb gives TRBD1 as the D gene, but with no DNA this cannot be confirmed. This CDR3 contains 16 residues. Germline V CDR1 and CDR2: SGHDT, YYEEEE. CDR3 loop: CASSRRVGGVYNEQFF.

The CDR3: CASSLGQGTEQYF. The V gene is TRBV12-3 or TRBV12-4, the J gene TRBJ2-7; TCRdb returns TRBD1, unconfirmable since there is no DNA. This CDR3 spans 13 amino acids.

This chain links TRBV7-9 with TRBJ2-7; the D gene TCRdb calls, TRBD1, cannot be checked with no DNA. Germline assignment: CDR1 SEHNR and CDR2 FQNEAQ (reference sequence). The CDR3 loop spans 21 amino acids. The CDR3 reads CASSYTQGQRSLWVGSYEQYF.

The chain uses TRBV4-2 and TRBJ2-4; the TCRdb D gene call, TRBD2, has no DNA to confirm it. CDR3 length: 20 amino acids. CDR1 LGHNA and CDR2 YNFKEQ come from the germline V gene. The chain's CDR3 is CASSQTTPGLAGVAKNIQYF.

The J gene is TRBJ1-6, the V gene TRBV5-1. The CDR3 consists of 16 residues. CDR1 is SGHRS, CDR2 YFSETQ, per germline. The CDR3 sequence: CASSLASRSGNSPLHF.

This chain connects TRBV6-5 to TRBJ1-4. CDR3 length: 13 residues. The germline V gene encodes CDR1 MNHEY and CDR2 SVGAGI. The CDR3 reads CASSPPTNEKLFF.

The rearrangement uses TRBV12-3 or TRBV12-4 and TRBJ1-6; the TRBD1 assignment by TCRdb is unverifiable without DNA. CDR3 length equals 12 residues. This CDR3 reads CASNYRNSPLHF.

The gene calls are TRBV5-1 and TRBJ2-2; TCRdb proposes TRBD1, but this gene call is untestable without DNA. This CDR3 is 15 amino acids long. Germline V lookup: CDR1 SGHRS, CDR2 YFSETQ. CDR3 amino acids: CASSRDQGNTGELFF.

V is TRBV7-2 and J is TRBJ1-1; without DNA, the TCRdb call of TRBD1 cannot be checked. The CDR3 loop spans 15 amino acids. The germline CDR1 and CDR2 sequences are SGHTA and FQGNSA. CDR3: CASSFTGGRNTEAFF.